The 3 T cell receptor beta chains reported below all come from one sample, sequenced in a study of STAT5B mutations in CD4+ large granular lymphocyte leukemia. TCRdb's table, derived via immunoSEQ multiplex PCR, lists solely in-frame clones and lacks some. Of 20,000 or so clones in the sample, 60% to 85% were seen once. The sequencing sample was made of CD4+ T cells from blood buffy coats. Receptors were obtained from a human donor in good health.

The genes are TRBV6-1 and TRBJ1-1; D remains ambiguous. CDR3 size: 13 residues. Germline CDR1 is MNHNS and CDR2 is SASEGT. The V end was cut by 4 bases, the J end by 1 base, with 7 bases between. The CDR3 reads CASSGEANTEAFF. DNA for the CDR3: TGTGCCAGCAGTGGGGAAGCGAACACTGAAGCTTTCTTT.

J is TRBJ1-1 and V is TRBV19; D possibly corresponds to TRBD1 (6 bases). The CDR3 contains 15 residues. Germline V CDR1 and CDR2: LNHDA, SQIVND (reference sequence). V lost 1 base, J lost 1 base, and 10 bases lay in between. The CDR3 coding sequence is TGTGCCAGTAGTATAGGGGGGGCGAGGAACACTGAAGCTTTCTTT. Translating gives CASSIGGARNTEAFF.

This CDR3 is CASSSLAVSSGANVLTF. The CDR3 nucleotides read TGTGCCAGCAGCTCTTTGGCAGTCTCCTCTGGGGCCAACGTCCTGACTTTC. V usage is TRBV7-3 and J usage is TRBJ2-6; unclear D gene. The CDR3 is 17 amino acids. V was cut by 4 bases and J by 0 bases, with 13 bases left in between. Germline V gene sequence: CDR1 SGHTA, CDR2 FQGTGA.